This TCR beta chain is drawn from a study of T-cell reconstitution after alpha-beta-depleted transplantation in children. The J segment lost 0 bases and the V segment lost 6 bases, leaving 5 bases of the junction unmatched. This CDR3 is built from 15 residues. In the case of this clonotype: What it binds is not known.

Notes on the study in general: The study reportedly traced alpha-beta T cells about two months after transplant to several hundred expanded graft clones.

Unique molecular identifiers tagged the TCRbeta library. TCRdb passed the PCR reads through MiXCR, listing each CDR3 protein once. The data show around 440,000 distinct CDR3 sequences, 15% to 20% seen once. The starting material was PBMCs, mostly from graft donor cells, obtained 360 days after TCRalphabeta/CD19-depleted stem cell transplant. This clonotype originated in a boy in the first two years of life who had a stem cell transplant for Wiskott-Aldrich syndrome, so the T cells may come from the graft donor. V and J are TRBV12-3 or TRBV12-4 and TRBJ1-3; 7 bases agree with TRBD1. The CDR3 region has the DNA TGTGCCAGCAGCCTAGGGACAGACTCTGGAAACACCATATATTTT. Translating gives CASSLGTDSGNTIYF.